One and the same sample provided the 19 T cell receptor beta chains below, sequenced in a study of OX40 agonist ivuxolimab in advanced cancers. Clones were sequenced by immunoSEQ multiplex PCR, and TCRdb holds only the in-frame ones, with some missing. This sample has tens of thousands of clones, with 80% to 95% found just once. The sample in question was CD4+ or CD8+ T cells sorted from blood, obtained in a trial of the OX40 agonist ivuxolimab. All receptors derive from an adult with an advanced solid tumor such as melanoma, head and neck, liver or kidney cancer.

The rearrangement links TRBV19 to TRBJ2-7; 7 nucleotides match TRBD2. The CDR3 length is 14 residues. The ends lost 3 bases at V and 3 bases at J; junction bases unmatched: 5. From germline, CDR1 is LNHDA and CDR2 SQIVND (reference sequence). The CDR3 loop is CASSIGLADYEQYF. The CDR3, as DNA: TGTGCCAGTAGTATCGGGCTAGCGGACTACGAGCAGTACTTC.

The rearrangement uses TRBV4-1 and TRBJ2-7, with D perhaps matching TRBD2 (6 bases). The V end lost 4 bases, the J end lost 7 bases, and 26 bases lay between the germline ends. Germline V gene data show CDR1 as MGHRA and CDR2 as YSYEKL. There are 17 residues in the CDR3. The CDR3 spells CASSPLEGGGDPWEQYF. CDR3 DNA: TGCGCCAGCAGCCCCCTAGAAGGTGGAGGGGACCCCTGGGAGCAGTACTTC.

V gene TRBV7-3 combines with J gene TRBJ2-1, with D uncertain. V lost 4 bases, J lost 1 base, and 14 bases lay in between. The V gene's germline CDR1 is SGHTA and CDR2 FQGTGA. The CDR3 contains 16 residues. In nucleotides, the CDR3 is TGTGCCAGCAGCTCCGCCGTTTTGGGTTCCTACAATGAGCAGTTCTTC. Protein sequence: CASSSAVLGSYNEQFF.

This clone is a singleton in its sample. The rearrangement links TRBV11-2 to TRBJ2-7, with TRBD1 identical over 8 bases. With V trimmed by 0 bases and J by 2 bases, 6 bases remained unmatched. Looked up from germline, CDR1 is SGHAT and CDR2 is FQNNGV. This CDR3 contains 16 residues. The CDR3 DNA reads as TGTGCCAGCAGCTTAGAAGCAGGGGGCGAACCCTACGAGCAGTACTTC. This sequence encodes CASSLEAGGEPYEQYF.

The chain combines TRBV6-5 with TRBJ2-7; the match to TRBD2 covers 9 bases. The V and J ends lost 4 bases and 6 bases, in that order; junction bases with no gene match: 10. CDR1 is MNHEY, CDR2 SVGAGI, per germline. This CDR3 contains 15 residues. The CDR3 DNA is TGTGCCAGCAGTTCCTTAGCGGGGGCCTACCCCGAGCAGTACTTC. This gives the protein CASSSLAGAYPEQYF.

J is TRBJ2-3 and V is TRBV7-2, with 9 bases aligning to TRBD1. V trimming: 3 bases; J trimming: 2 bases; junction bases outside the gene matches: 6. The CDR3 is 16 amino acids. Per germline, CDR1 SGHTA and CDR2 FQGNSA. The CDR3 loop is CASSFNRGHNTDTQYF. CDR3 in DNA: TGTGCCAGCAGCTTCAACAGGGGGCACAACACAGATACGCAGTATTTT.

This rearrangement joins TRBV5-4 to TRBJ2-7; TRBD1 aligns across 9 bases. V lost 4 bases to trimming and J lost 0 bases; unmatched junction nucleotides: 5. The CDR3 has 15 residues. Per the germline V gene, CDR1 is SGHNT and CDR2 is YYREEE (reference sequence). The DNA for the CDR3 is TGTGCCAGCAGCCTAGACAGGGGGATCTCCTACGAGCAGTACTTC. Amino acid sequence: CASSLDRGISYEQYF.

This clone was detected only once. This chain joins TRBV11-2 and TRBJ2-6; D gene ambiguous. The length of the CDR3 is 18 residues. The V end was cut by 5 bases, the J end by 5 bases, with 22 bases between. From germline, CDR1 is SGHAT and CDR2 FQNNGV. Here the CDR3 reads CASSMSSKQQSRANVLTF. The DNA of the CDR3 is TGTGCCAGCAGCATGTCCTCCAAGCAACAAAGTCGGGCCAACGTCCTGACTTTC.

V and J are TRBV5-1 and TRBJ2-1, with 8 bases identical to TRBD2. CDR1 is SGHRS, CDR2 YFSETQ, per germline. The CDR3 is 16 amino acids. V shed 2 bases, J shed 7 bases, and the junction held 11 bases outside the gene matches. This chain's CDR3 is CASSFTSGFNGNEQFF. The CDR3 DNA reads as TGCGCCAGCAGCTTCACTAGCGGTTTTAATGGAAATGAGCAGTTCTTC.

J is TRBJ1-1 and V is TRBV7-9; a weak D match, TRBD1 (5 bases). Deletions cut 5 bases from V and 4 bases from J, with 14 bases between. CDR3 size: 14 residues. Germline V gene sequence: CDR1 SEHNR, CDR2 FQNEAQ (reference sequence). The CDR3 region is CASSPGGIGTEAFF. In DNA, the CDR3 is TGTGCCAGCAGCCCTGGGGGGATAGGCACTGAAGCTTTCTTT.

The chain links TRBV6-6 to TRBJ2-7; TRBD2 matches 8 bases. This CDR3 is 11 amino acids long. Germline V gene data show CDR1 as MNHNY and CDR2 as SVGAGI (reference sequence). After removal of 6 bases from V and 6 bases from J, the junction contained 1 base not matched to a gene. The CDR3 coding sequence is TGTGCCAGCAGCGGGGGGGCCGAGCAGTACTTC. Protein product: CASSGGAEQYF.

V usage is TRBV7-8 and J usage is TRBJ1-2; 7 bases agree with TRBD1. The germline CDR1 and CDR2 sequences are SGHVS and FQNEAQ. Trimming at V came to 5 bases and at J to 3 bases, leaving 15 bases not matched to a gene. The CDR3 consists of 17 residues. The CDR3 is CASSPHPRTGADYGYTF. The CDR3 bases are TGTGCCAGCAGCCCGCACCCTCGGACAGGAGCGGACTATGGCTACACCTTC.

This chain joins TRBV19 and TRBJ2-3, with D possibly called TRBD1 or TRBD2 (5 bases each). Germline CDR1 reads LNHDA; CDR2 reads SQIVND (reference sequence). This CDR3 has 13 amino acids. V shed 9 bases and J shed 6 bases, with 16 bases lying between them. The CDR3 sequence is CARGDGQVDTQYF. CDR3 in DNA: TGTGCCAGGGGGGACGGCCAAGTGGATACGCAGTATTTT.

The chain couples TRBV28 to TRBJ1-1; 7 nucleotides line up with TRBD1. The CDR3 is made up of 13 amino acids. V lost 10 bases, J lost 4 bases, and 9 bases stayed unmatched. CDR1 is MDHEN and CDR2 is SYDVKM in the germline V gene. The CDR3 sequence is CATDQGEGTEAFF. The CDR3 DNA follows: TGTGCCACCGACCAGGGGGAAGGCACTGAAGCTTTCTTT.

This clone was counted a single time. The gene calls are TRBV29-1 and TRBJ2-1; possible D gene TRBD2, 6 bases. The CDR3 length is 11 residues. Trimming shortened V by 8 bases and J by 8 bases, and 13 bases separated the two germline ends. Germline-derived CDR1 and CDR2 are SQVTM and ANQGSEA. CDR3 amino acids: CSIGTSDEQFF. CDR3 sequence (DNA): TGCAGCATCGGGACTTCGGATGAGCAGTTCTTC.

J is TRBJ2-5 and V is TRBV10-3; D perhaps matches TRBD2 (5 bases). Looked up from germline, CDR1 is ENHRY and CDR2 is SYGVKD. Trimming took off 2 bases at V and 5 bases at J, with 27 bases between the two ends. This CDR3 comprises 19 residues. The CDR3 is CAISEPTRAGSRFSETQYF. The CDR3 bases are TGTGCCATCAGTGAGCCGACCCGGGCGGGTTCGAGGTTTTCCGAGACCCAGTACTTC.

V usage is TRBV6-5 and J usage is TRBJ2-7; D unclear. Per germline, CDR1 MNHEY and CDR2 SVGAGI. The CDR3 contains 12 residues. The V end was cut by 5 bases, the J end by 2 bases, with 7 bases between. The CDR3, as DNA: TGTGCCAGCAGTAAAGGTCCCTACGAGCAGTACTTC. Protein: CASSKGPYEQYF.

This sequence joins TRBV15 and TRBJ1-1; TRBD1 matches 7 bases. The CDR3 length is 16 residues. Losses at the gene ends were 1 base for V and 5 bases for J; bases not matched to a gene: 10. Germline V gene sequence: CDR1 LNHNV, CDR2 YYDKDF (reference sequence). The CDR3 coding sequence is TGTGCCACCAGCAGAGCAGCCACAGGGGATTATACTGAAGCTTTCTTT. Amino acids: CATSRAATGDYTEAFF.

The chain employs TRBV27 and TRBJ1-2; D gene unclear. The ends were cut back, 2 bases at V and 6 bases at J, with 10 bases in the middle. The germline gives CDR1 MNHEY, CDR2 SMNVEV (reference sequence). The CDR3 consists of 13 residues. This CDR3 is CASSLAFGNGYTF. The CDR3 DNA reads TGTGCCAGCAGTTTAGCCTTCGGAAATGGCTACACCTTC.